This T cell receptor beta chain was captured by sequencing in a study of blood T cell repertoires in COVID-19. Per the study methods: Amplification with reference gene primers provided the estimates of nucleated cell counts. Profiled with immunoSEQ multiplex PCR; TCRdb holds only in-frame clones, not every one. The D gene and trimming were derived from the DNA, and the V and J assignments and clone size from that table. The sample records around 50,000 clones, 87% being singletons. This clone was counted only a few times. The specimen was peripheral blood. The origin of this receptor is a woman over 75 with COVID-19, enrolled during active disease.

The CDR3 sequence is CASSLPGSLLHF. The CDR3 DNA follows: TGTGCCAGCAGCCTACCGGGATCTCTCCTCCACTTT. This chain links TRBV3-1 (or the pseudogene TRBV3-2) with TRBJ1-6; D is unresolved. This CDR3 is built from 12 residues. Germline CDR1 is LGHDT and CDR2 is YNNKEL (reference sequence). The V gene lost 4 bases and the J gene lost 15 bases, with 13 bases spanning the gap.